One and the same sample provided the 28 T cell receptor beta chains below, sequenced in a study of blood T cells in healthy people across ages. Alongside a J-beta primer mix, a sample-barcoded 5' primer served in a second PCR lasting about 6 to 11 cycles. TCRdb independently ran MiXCR on the 5' RACE reads; one entry per CDR3 protein. The sample consists of about 1.1 million distinct CDR3 sequences, roughly two fifths of them appearing once. The specimen was blood. These receptors were collected from a young man in good health.

The rearrangement joins TRBV30 to TRBJ2-5; 7 nucleotides line up with TRBD1. The end of the DNA fits TRBJ2-7 better, so the J call may be wrong. CDR3 length: 13 amino acids. The germline CDR1 and CDR2 sequences are GTSNPN and SVGIG (reference sequence). This CDR3 is CAWSPGQRGEQYF. The CDR3 DNA reads as TGTGCCTGGAGTCCGGGACAGAGGGGCGAGCAGTACTTC.

V and J are TRBV7-2 and TRBJ2-3; the D gene is possibly TRBD2 (5 bases). V was pared by 7 bases and J by 0 bases, with 14 bases between. Germline V gives CDR1 SGHTA, CDR2 FQGNSA. The CDR3 spans 15 residues. CDR3 sequence reads: CASTSGTSSTDTQYF. The DNA of the CDR3 is TGTGCCAGCACCTCGGGAACCTCTAGCACAGATACGCAGTATTTT.

The rearrangement uses TRBV12-3 or TRBV12-4 and TRBJ2-5; the D call may be TRBD1 or TRBD2 (5 bases each). V lost 6 bases, J lost 4 bases, and 15 bases lay in between. The CDR3 consists of 14 residues. As DNA, the CDR3 is TGTGCCAGCAGCCCATCGGGGCTACGAGAGACCCAGTACTTC. Its protein product is CASSPSGLRETQYF.

The count of this clonotype is one. The V and J genes are TRBV29-1 and TRBJ2-1, with 7 bases that match TRBD2. The DNA end is a closer match to TRBJ2-7, so the J assignment may be wrong. The germline CDR1 and CDR2 sequences are SQVTM and ANQGSEA. This CDR3 is 13 amino acids long. The CDR3 reads CSVVPRDYNEQYF. CDR3 nucleotides: TGCAGCGTTGTCCCCAGGGACTACAATGAGCAGTACTTC.

The J gene is TRBJ2-7, the V gene TRBV10-3, with TRBD2 as a possible D gene (5 bases). This CDR3 is 16 amino acids long. From germline, CDR1 is ENHRY and CDR2 SYGVKD. Between the trimmed V and J ends, which lost 6 bases and 7 bases, there was a span of 25 bases. CDR3 in DNA: TGTGCCATCAGCCAACGGACTGAACCCCCGTACAATGAGCAGTACTTC. Translation: CAISQRTEPPYNEQYF.

As regards this clonotype: This may come from a read error, since a much larger clone is one base off. V and J are TRBV29-1 and TRBJ2-3; 8 nucleotides line up with TRBD1. CDR1 is SQVTM, CDR2 ANQGSEA, per germline. The CDR3 runs to 15 residues. V was pared by 4 bases and J by 2 bases, with 8 bases of the junction left unmatched. In DNA form, the CDR3 reads TGCAGCGTTGGAGGGACAGGCCATCCCACAGATACGCAGTATTTT. This sequence encodes CSVGGTGHPTDTQYF.

As for this clonotype: The junction shows a germline mismatch at one end, possibly a read error. V gene TRBV6-2 or TRBV6-3 combines with J gene TRBJ2-2; 7 bases are a match to TRBD2. There are 17 residues in the CDR3. CDR1 and CDR2 from the germline V gene are MNHEY and SVGEGT. The CDR3 DNA reads as TGTGCCAGCAGCTACCTCGGGGGGATCCGAGACACCGGGGAGATGTTTTTT. Its protein is CASSYLGGIRDTGEMFF.

The J gene is TRBJ2-7, the V gene TRBV20-1; a weak D match, TRBD2 (6 bases). CDR3 length: 15 amino acids. The germline V and J ends were trimmed by 5 bases and 4 bases, with 21 bases remaining between them. Germline lookup yields CDR1 DFQATT and CDR2 SNEGSKA (reference sequence). The DNA for the CDR3 is TGCAGTGCTCAACCGGGATCAGGCGGGATGTACGAGCAGTACTTC. Translating it yields CSAQPGSGGMYEQYF.

This clonotype was found a few times. The CDR3 protein is CASMPDRNQPQHF. The CDR3 bases are TGTGCCAGCATGCCAGATCGGAATCAGCCCCAGCATTTT. V gene TRBV6-2 or TRBV6-3 combines with J gene TRBJ1-5; D ambiguous. Per the germline V gene, CDR1 is MNHEY and CDR2 is SVGEGT. Trimming stripped 7 bases from V and 4 bases from J, with 11 bases between. The CDR3 runs 13 residues.

The CDR3 sequence is CSVEEGRTQYF. For the CDR3, the DNA is TGCAGCGTTGAAGAAGGAAGGACCCAGTACTTC. V usage is TRBV29-1 and J usage is TRBJ2-5; D unresolved. Germline assignment: CDR1 SQVTM and CDR2 ANQGSEA. V gave up 0 bases and J gave up 7 bases, with 6 bases separating them. The CDR3 extends over 11 amino acids. Based on the CDR3 plus reference TRBV29-1 and TRBJ2-5, the full variable domain is SAVISQKPSRDICQRGTSLTIQCQVDSQVTMMFWYRQQPGQSLTLIATANQGSEATYESGFVIDKFPISRPNLTFSTLTVSNMSPEDSSIYLCSVEEGRTQYFGPGTRLLVL.

This clonotype was seen repeatedly, ten times or more. The CDR3 is CSVLRTSGLPDTQYF. The CDR3 nucleotides read TGCAGCGTTCTTCGGACTAGCGGTCTCCCAGATACGCAGTATTTT. This rearrangement joins TRBV29-1 to TRBJ2-3, with TRBD2 identical over 10 bases. This CDR3 is 15 amino acids long. Looked up from germline, CDR1 is SQVTM and CDR2 is ANQGSEA. The V gene end was trimmed by 5 bases and the J gene end by 4 bases; junction bases not matched to a gene: 9.

The chain employs TRBV20-1 and TRBJ2-4, with a possible D match to TRBD1 (6 bases). CDR3 length: 18 amino acids. Trimming pared 0 bases from V and 0 bases from J, leaving 18 bases between. Germline assignment: CDR1 DFQATT and CDR2 SNEGSKA (reference sequence). CDR3 in amino acids: CSARDLDSPRLAKNIQYF. For the CDR3, the DNA is TGCAGTGCTAGAGATCTGGACAGTCCAAGATTAGCCAAAAACATTCAGTACTTC.

The J gene is TRBJ2-5, the V gene TRBV4-2; tentatively, D is TRBD2 (5 bases). Judging by the DNA end, TRBJ2-7 fits better; the J call may be wrong. The CDR3 loop spans 14 amino acids. The germline gives CDR1 LGHNA, CDR2 YNFKEQ. The CDR3 region is CASSQVIPGGEQYF. CDR3 DNA: TGTGCCAGCAGCCAAGTAATCCCAGGAGGCGAGCAGTACTTC.

V is TRBV20-1 and J is TRBJ2-1, with 9 bases aligning to TRBD2. This CDR3 is 16 amino acids long. V was clipped by 3 bases and J by 0 bases; unmatched bases: 6. Germline V CDR1 and CDR2: DFQATT, SNEGSKA (reference sequence). The DNA for the CDR3 is TGCAGTGCTAGGGCCTTAGCGGGGGCCTCCTACAATGAGCAGTTCTTC. It codes for CSARALAGASYNEQFF.

This clonotype was detected a few times. The V gene is TRBV7-2, the J gene TRBJ2-3; D uncertain. The germline CDR1 and CDR2 sequences are SGHTA and FQGNSA. The V and J ends lost 1 base and 2 bases respectively, with 10 bases between them. The CDR3 contains 15 residues. CDR3 region: CASSLGGIITDTQYF. For the CDR3, the DNA is TGTGCCAGCAGCTTAGGGGGTATCATCACAGATACGCAGTATTTT. The full variable domain, rest sourced from reference TRBV7-2 and TRBJ2-3, is GAGVSQSPSNKVTEKGKDVELRCDPISGHTALYWYRQSLGQGLEFLIYFQGNSAPDKSGLPSDRFSAERTGGSVSTLTIQRTQQEDSAVYLCASSLGGIITDTQYFGPGTRLTVL.

This clonotype came up a few times. This chain uses TRBV12-3 or TRBV12-4 with TRBJ2-3; 8 bases fit TRBD2. Trimming took 5 bases from V and 0 from J; bases not matched to a gene: 7. The CDR3 covers 16 residues. CDR3 region: CASSLLERGSTDTQYF. DNA for the CDR3: TGTGCCAGCAGTCTCCTGGAGCGGGGGAGCACAGATACGCAGTATTTT.

The V gene is TRBV3-1, the J gene TRBJ1-6; unclear D gene. V was shortened by 0 bases and J by 7 bases, with 7 bases between the two germline ends. From germline, CDR1 is LGHDT and CDR2 YNNKEL (reference sequence). This CDR3 is built from 14 residues. CDR3 DNA: TGTGCCAGCAGCCAAGATGAAGGAAATTCACCCCTCCACTTT. Translated: CASSQDEGNSPLHF.

J is TRBJ1-5 and V is TRBV3-1, with a weak D call TRBD1 (5 bases). This CDR3 is 18 amino acids long. The germline V gene has CDR1 LGHDT and CDR2 YNNKEL (reference sequence). V lost 0 bases to trimming and J lost 3 bases, with 18 bases between them. Here the CDR3 DNA reads TGTGCCAGCAGCCAAGAGGTACTCCAGGGCCCTTTCAATCAGCCCCAGCATTTT. This encodes CASSQEVLQGPFNQPQHF.

This clonotype was recorded a few times. The chain uses TRBV20-1 and TRBJ1-2, with 7 bases identical to TRBD1. CDR1 and CDR2 from the germline V gene are DFQATT and SNEGSKA (reference sequence). The junction had 5 bases not matched to a gene; V was cut back by 4 bases and J by 6 bases. This CDR3 has 12 amino acids. The CDR3 sequence: CSATRGTDGYTF. In DNA form, the CDR3 reads TGCAGTGCTACCAGGGGGACCGATGGCTACACCTTC.

CDR3 sequence reads: CSPASYQGADEQFF. CDR3 coding DNA: TGCAGTCCCGCGTCTTATCAAGGAGCAGATGAGCAGTTCTTC. J is TRBJ2-1 and V is TRBV20-1; D is undetermined. Trimming removed 8 bases at V and 8 bases at J, with 22 bases between. The CDR3 length is 14 residues. Germline CDR1 and CDR2: DFQATT and SNEGSKA (reference sequence).

CDR3 in amino acids: CSVVGESYEQYF. The CDR3 bases are TGCAGCGTTGTTGGTGAGTCCTACGAGCAGTACTTC. The chain recombines TRBV29-1 with TRBJ2-7; D gene unclear. The germline V gene has CDR1 SQVTM and CDR2 ANQGSEA. There are 12 residues in the CDR3. The germline V and J ends were trimmed by 4 bases and 1 base, with 8 bases remaining between them.

V gene TRBV2 combines with J gene TRBJ1-2; D uncertain. The CDR3 extends over 15 amino acids. The V end was cut by 11 bases, the J end by 3 bases, with 22 bases between. Germline-derived CDR1 and CDR2 are SNHLY and FYNNEI. DNA of the CDR3: TGTGCCGGTAACTCAGACTCGAATTTCTACTATGGCTACACCTTC. Translation: CAGNSDSNFYYGYTF.

J is TRBJ1-2 and V is TRBV10-3; the match to TRBD1 covers 9 bases. With 6 bases clipped from V and 6 bases from J, the junction kept 8 bases outside the gene matches. The CDR3 is made up of 14 amino acids. CDR1 is ENHRY, CDR2 SYGVKD, per germline. CDR3 DNA: TGTGCCATCAGACCCGGACAGGGGATGGATGGCTACACCTTC. Its translation is CAIRPGQGMDGYTF.

This clonotype has a count of ten or more. The chain carries TRBV20-1 and TRBJ1-2; 10 bases fit TRBD1. The CDR3 is 14 amino acids. Germline V lookup: CDR1 DFQATT, CDR2 SNEGSKA (reference sequence). The junction had 2 bases not matched to a gene; V was cut back by 3 bases and J by 1 base. Here the CDR3 reads CSARGTGDNYGYTF. In DNA, the CDR3 is TGCAGTGCTAGGGGGACAGGGGATAACTATGGCTACACCTTC.

This clonotype occurred a few times. The V gene is TRBV3-1, the J gene TRBJ1-2; TRBD1 aligns across 7 bases. The CDR3 covers 15 residues. Germline V CDR1 and CDR2: LGHDT, YNNKEL (reference sequence). V shed 3 bases, J shed 8 bases, and the junction held 12 bases outside the gene matches. CDR3 sequence: CASSQADRAGYGYTF. The CDR3 nucleotides are TGTGCCAGCAGCCAGGCTGACAGGGCTGGCTACGGCTACACCTTC.

The chain carries TRBV4-3 and TRBJ1-4, with D possibly TRBD1 on 6 matching bases. The CDR3 loop spans 16 amino acids. The V gene's germline CDR1 is LGHNA and CDR2 YSLEER. Trimming shortened V by 0 bases and J by 4 bases, and 12 bases separated the two germline ends. As DNA, the CDR3 is TGCGCCAGCAGCCAAGAAGGCACAGGGAGTAATGAAAAACTGTTTTTT. Encoded protein: CASSQEGTGSNEKLFF.

CDR3 DNA sequence: TGCAGTGCGGACAGGGGGCCTAGCACAGATACGCAGTATTTT. Protein product: CSADRGPSTDTQYF. The J gene is TRBJ2-3, the V gene TRBV20-1; 11 bases are a match to TRBD1. The CDR3 length is 14 residues. The germline CDR1 and CDR2 sequences are DFQATT and SNEGSKA (reference sequence). After removal of 6 bases from V and 0 bases from J, the junction contained 2 bases not matched to a gene.

This chain joins TRBV7-2 and TRBJ1-1; D is perhaps TRBD1 (6 bases). CDR3 length: 13 residues. Trimming pared 4 bases from V and 12 bases from J, leaving 18 bases between. The germline gives CDR1 SGHTA, CDR2 FQGNSA. The CDR3 DNA reads as TGTGCCAGCAGCTGGATCGGACAGAATCAACCTTTCTTT. It specifies CASSWIGQNQPFF.